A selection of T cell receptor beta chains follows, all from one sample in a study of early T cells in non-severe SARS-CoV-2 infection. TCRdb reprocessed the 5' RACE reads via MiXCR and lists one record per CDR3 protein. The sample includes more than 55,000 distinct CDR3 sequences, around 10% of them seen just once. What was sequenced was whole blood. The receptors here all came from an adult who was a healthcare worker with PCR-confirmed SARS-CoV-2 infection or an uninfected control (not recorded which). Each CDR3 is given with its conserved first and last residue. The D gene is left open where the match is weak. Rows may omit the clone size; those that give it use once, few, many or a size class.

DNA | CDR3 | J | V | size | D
TGTGCCAGCAGCCCGGGGATATCCGAGCAGTACTTC | CASSPGISEQYF | TRBJ2-7 | TRBV5-5 | many | NA
TGTGCCAGCAGTTTAATTGGGGTTGCCCCTGAAGCTTTCTTT | CASSLIGVAPEAFF | TRBJ1-1 | TRBV12-3/TRBV12-4 | many | NA
TGTGCCAGCAGCTTCCTCGGCAGGGGTGGAGAGACCCAGTACTTC | CASSFLGRGGETQYF | TRBJ2-5 | TRBV7-3 | NA | NA
TGTGCCAGCAGCGTAGTCGGCGGCTACGAGCAGTACTTC | CASSVVGGYEQYF | TRBJ2-7 | TRBV9 | many | NA
TGCAGCGTGGGGGACAGGGTGGTCGCTGAAGCTTTCTTT | CSVGDRVVAEAFF | TRBJ1-1 | TRBV29-1 | few | TRBD1
TGTGCCAGCATGCGCTATGGGTCCGAAGCTTTCTTT | CASMRYGSEAFF | TRBJ1-1 | TRBV3-1 | many | NA
TGTGCCAGCAGTTTACTCAGTTATAGCAATCAGCCCCAGCATTTT | CASSLLSYSNQPQHF | TRBJ1-5 | TRBV12-3/TRBV12-4 | many | NA
TGCAGCCTCCTGTATCCGGACGGAATCTCCTACGAGCAGTACTTC | CSLLYPDGISYEQYF | TRBJ2-7 | TRBV20-1 | NA | NA
TGTGCCAGCAGCCCCAATTTGGGATACGAGCAGTACTTC | CASSPNLGYEQYF | TRBJ2-7 | TRBV7-8 | few | NA
TGTGCCATACAGGGGCGGCGACCCACTGAAGCTTTCTTT | CAIQGRRPTEAFF | TRBJ1-1 | TRBV28 | few | TRBD1
TGTGCCAGCAGCCGGGGGTATAGCAATCAGCCCCAGCATTTT | CASSRGYSNQPQHF | TRBJ1-5 | TRBV7-9 | many | NA
TGTGCCATCCGCCTGAGCGGGAGGGCCGGGGAGACCCAGTACTTC | CAIRLSGRAGETQYF | TRBJ2-5 | TRBV28 | few | TRBD2
TGTGCCATCAGTGAGCGGGAGGACAGGACTGAAGCTTTCTTT | CAISEREDRTEAFF | TRBJ1-1 | TRBV10-3 | many | TRBD1
TGCAGTGCTCCCCAGAGCGGGAGAGGTCGGGGTGAGCAGTTCTTC | CSAPQSGRGRGEQFF | TRBJ2-1 | TRBV20-1 | many | TRBD2
TGTGCCAGCAGTGAACCTCAGAAGGGGCCCCAAGAGACCCAGTACTTC | CASSEPQKGPQETQYF | TRBJ2-5 | TRBV2 | NA | NA
TGCAGCGTGAACGGTGCTAGCGGGCAAGAGACCCAGTACTTC | CSVNGASGQETQYF | TRBJ2-5 | TRBV29-1 | many | TRBD2
TGTGCCACAAATATTGGAGATGAAAAACTGTTTTTT | CATNIGDEKLFF | TRBJ1-4 | TRBV28 | NA | NA
TGCGCCAGCAGCTCGGTGACTAGCAATGAGCAGTTCTTC | CASSSVTSNEQFF | TRBJ2-1 | TRBV5-1 | many | NA
TGTGCCAGCAGCCCCCGGACGACCTCCTACGAGCAGTACTTC | CASSPRTTSYEQYF | TRBJ2-7 | TRBV12-3/TRBV12-4 | many | NA
TGTGCCAGCACCCCTTCCTGGGGGCTCTATGGCTACACCTTC | CASTPSWGLYGYTF | TRBJ1-2 | TRBV28 | NA | NA
TGTGCCAGCAGTTTCTCTTTCTACGAGCAGTACTTC | CASSFSFYEQYF | TRBJ2-7 | TRBV28 | few | NA
TGCAGTGCTAGTCGGGAGAGCTCCTACAATGAGCAGTTCTTC | CSASRESSYNEQFF | TRBJ2-1 | TRBV20-1 | many | NA
TGCAGCGTTGAGACTGGACAGGAAGAGACCCAGTACTTC | CSVETGQEETQYF | TRBJ2-5 | TRBV29-1 | few | TRBD1
TGCGCCAGTGGTACGGAGAACACTGAAGCTTTCTTT | CASGTENTEAFF | TRBJ1-1 | TRBV5-1 | NA | NA
TGTGCCAGCAGTTCAGGGTTCTACGAGCAGTACTTC | CASSSGFYEQYF | TRBJ2-7 | TRBV6-2/TRBV6-3 | NA | NA
TGTGCCACCCTCCAGGGGCAGTCCGGGGAGCTGTTTTTT | CATLQGQSGELFF | TRBJ2-2 | TRBV28 | many | NA
TGCGCCAGCAGCCAAACTCAGGGACTCAATCAGCCCCAGCATTTT | CASSQTQGLNQPQHF | TRBJ1-5 | TRBV4-3 | many | NA
TGTGCCAGCAGGAAAGAGGGACAGGGGGACACTGAAGCTTTCTTT | CASRKEGQGDTEAFF | TRBJ1-1 | TRBV3-1 | many | TRBD1
TGTGCCAGCAGTTTATGGCTCCATCCGAACACTGAAGCTTTCTTT | CASSLWLHPNTEAFF | TRBJ1-1 | TRBV28 | many | NA
TGCAGTGCTAGAGCGCGACTAGCGGGATTGGGCACAGATACGCAGTATTTT | CSARARLAGLGTDTQYF | TRBJ2-3 | TRBV20-1 | NA | TRBD2
TGCGCCAGCAGCTTGGAGGGGAGGACCTACGAGCAGTACTTC | CASSLEGRTYEQYF | TRBJ2-7 | TRBV5-1 | few | NA
TGCAGCGTTGTTAGTGCTAGTTCGCAGCAGGGGGAGCAGTACTTC | CSVVSASSQQGEQYF | TRBJ2-7 | TRBV29-1 | many | NA
TGTGCCAGCAGTGACAAGGAGGACGGGGAGCTGTTTTTT | CASSDKEDGELFF | TRBJ2-2 | TRBV6-4 | many | NA
TGTGCCAGCAGTAGGGGAGGCTCACCCCTCCACTTT | CASSRGGSPLHF | TRBJ1-6 | TRBV6-2/TRBV6-3 | few | NA
TGCAGTGCTAGAGATAGCGGGAGTTCCGTCGGGGAGCTGTTTTTT | CSARDSGSSVGELFF | TRBJ2-2 | TRBV20-1 | many | TRBD2
TGCAGCGCGGAGAGACAGGGAAGACCAGATACGCAGTATTTT | CSAERQGRPDTQYF | TRBJ2-3 | TRBV29-1 | NA | TRBD1
TGTGCCAGCAGTTTAAGACCCCCAGCGGGGTTGGCAGATACGCAGTATTTT | CASSLRPPAGLADTQYF | TRBJ2-3 | TRBV27 | many | TRBD2
TGCAGCGTTGAATCTGGGGGGCTGAACGAGCAGTACTTC | CSVESGGLNEQYF | TRBJ2-7 | TRBV29-1 | few | NA
TGTGCCAGCAGCCAAGATCAGTGGGGGCGTGGAAACACCATATATTTT | CASSQDQWGRGNTIYF | TRBJ1-3 | TRBV4-2 | many | NA
TGTGCCAGCAGTTCACTAGCGGGAGTTTCAGAGACCCAGTACTTC | CASSSLAGVSETQYF | TRBJ2-5 | TRBV28 | many | TRBD2
TGTGCCAACAGTCGGACAGCCCTGTACGAGCAGTACTTC | CANSRTALYEQYF | TRBJ2-7 | TRBV7-6 | NA | NA
TGTGCCAGCAGTCGCCCAAGCTCCTACAATGAGCAGTTCTTC | CASSRPSSYNEQFF | TRBJ2-1 | TRBV6-2/TRBV6-3 | many | NA
TGTGCCAGCAGCTTAGATGAGCGAGCCCAGTACTTC | CASSLDERAQYF | TRBJ2-5 | TRBV11-2 | few | NA
TGTGCCAGCAGCTTTTCCGGTTCATCAATCGAGCAGTACTTC | CASSFSGSSIEQYF | TRBJ2-7 | TRBV7-9 | NA | NA
TGTGCCAGCAGTTTGAACCCGGGACAGCCAGAAAAACTGTTTTTT | CASSLNPGQPEKLFF | TRBJ1-4 | TRBV12-3/TRBV12-4 | NA | TRBD1
TGTGCCAGCAGCCCGCAGCGGGGGCATGGCTACACCTTC | CASSPQRGHGYTF | TRBJ1-2 | TRBV7-9 | many | NA
TGTGCCAGCAGCTTAATAACCCGGGACAGGTCCTTTCTGGACTACGAGCAGTACTTC | CASSLITRDRSFLDYEQYF | TRBJ2-7 | TRBV7-8 | few | TRBD1
TGCGCCAGCAGCTTGGAGGGCGGGAAAGAGACCCAGTACTTC | CASSLEGGKETQYF | TRBJ2-5 | TRBV5-1 | many | NA
TGTGCCAGCAGCATGAAGGGGGCCTTCAATGAGCAGTTCTTC | CASSMKGAFNEQFF | TRBJ2-1 | TRBV7-3 | few | TRBD1
TGTGCCTGGAATCACTTGGACAGGGATTTCAACAATGAGCAGTTCTTC | CAWNHLDRDFNNEQFF | TRBJ2-1 | TRBV30 | many | TRBD1
TGTGCCAGCAGTACCCGGACGGCTGGCTCTGGGGCCAACGTCCTGACTTTC | CASSTRTAGSGANVLTF | TRBJ2-6 | TRBV6-5 | many | NA
TGTGCCAGCAGCTTAGAATGGATCTCTGCAAACGAGCAGTACTTC | CASSLEWISANEQYF | TRBJ2-7 | TRBV11-2 | NA | NA
TGTGCCAGCAGCATAACCGCCGGGGGACCGAACTATGGCTACACCTTC | CASSITAGGPNYGYTF | TRBJ1-2 | TRBV28 | many | NA
TGTGCCAGCAGCTTCCGGGGGCTGGATGAAGCTTTCTTT | CASSFRGLDEAFF | TRBJ1-1 | TRBV7-2 | few | NA
TGTGCCAGCAGGGACAGGTCTGGGGCCAACGTCCTGACTTTC | CASRDRSGANVLTF | TRBJ2-6 | TRBV2 | NA | TRBD1
TGTGCCAGCAGCTTAGCGAAGGGGCCCTATGGCTACACCTTC | CASSLAKGPYGYTF | TRBJ1-2 | TRBV7-2 | many | NA
TGTGCCAGCAGCGTAGGGGGGGCTGACGAGCAGTACTTC | CASSVGGADEQYF | TRBJ2-7 | TRBV9 | few | NA
TGCAGTGCTAGCGTACCACAGGGTAACACTGAAGCTTTCTTT | CSASVPQGNTEAFF | TRBJ1-1 | TRBV20-1 | many | NA
TGTGCCAGCTCCCGAGAAGGCTATGGCTACACCTTC | CASSREGYGYTF | TRBJ1-2 | TRBV6-5 | few | NA
TGTGCCAGCAGCTTAATTGCGGGGCTACAAGAGACCCAGTACTTC | CASSLIAGLQETQYF | TRBJ2-5 | TRBV7-3 | many | NA